Below, 2 T cell receptor beta chains from the same sample are listed, as sequenced in a study of cytomegalovirus exposure and HLA in healthy donors. The PCR employed 60 Vbeta primers together with 13 Jbeta primers. This table comes from immunoSEQ multiplex PCR, and its TCRdb copy is limited to in-frame clones, with some not included. Among more than 150,000 clones listed, about 82% were seen once. Sequenced input: PBMCs. The source of these receptors is a woman between 25 and 40 years old in good health and CMV-seronegative.

The chain is built from TRBV18 and TRBJ2-2; 10 nucleotides line up with TRBD1. This CDR3 has 15 amino acids. Losses at the gene ends were 3 bases for V and 4 bases for J; bases not matched to a gene: 2. Germline V gene data show CDR1 as KGHSH and CDR2 as LQKENI. The CDR3 nucleotides are TGTGCCAGCTCACCCGGGACAGGGGCCACCGGGGAGCTGTTTTTT. Its translation is CASSPGTGATGELFF.

There are a few counts of this clone. The chain employs TRBV5-4 and TRBJ2-5; maybe TRBD2 (7 bases). Germline-derived CDR1 and CDR2 are SGHNT and YYREEE (reference sequence). CDR3 length: 16 amino acids. V lost 4 bases, J lost 3 bases, and 19 bases lay in between. The CDR3 region is CASSRGRGRSEETQYF. In DNA form, the CDR3 reads TGTGCCAGCAGCCGGGGGCGGGGGCGTTCGGAAGAGACCCAGTACTTC.